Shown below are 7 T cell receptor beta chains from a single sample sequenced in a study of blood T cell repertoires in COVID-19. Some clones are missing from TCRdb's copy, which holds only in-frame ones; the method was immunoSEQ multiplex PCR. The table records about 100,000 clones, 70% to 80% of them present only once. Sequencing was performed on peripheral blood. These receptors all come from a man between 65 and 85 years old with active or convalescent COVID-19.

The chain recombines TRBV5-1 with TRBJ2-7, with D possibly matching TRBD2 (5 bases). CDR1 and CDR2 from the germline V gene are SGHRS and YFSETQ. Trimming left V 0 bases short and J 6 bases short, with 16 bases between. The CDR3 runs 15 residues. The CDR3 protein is CASSLAFGVGFEQYF. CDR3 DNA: TGCGCCAGCAGCTTGGCGTTCGGGGTAGGGTTCGAGCAGTACTTC. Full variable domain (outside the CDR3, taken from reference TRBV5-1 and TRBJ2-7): KAGVTQTPRYLIKTRGQQVTLSCSPISGHRSVSWYQQTPGQGLQFLFEYFSETQRNKGNFPGRFSGRQFSNSRSEMNVSTLELGDSALYLCASSLAFGVGFEQYFGPGTRLTVT.

CDR3 in amino acids: CASSITWQDMDSPLHF. DNA for the CDR3: TGTGCCAGTAGTATAACTTGGCAGGATATGGATTCACCCCTCCACTTT. The chain combines TRBV19 with TRBJ1-6; D remains unclear. With 2 bases removed from V and 8 bases from J, the gap between germline ends came to 16 bases. CDR1 and CDR2 from the germline V gene are LNHDA and SQIVND (reference sequence). The length of the CDR3 is 16 residues.

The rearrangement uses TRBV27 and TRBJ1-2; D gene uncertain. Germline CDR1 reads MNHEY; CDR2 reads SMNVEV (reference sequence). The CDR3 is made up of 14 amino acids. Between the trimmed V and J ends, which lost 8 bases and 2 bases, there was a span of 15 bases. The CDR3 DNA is TGTGCCAGCTCCCTGAGGGATCGAAACTATGGCTACACCTTC. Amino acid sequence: CASSLRDRNYGYTF.

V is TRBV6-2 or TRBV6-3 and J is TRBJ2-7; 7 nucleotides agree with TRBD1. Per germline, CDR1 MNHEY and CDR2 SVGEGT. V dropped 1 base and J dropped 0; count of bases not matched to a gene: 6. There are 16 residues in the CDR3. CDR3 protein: CASSYLGTVNSYEQYF. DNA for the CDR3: TGTGCCAGCAGTTACTTGGGGACAGTAAACTCCTACGAGCAGTACTTC.

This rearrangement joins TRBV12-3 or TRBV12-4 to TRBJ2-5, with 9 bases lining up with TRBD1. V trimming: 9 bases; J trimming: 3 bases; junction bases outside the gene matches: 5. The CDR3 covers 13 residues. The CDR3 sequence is CASRTGGEETQYF. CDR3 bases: TGTGCCAGTCGTACAGGGGGCGAAGAGACCCAGTACTTC.

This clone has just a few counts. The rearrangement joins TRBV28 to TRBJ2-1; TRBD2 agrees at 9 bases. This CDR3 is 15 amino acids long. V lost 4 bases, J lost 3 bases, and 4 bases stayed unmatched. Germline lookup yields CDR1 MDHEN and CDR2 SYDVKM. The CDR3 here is CASSWVLAGYNEQFF. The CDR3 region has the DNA TGTGCCAGCAGTTGGGTACTAGCGGGCTACAATGAGCAGTTCTTC.

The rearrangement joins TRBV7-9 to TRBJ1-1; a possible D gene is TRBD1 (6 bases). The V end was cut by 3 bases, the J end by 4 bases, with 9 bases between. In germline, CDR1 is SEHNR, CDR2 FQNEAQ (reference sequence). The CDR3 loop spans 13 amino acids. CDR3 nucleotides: TGTGCCAGCAGCTTCAAACAGGGCACTGAAGCTTTCTTT. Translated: CASSFKQGTEAFF.